This entry lists 17 T cell receptor beta chains sequenced from one sample in a study of blood T cell repertoires in COVID-19. Produced via immunoSEQ multiplex PCR; TCRdb's table is partial and in-frame only. The profile shows 150,000 or so clones, approximately 91% of them singletons. The sample was peripheral blood. Receptor source: a human donor in a cohort sampled during active COVID-19.

The chain employs TRBV28 and TRBJ1-1; 7 bases match TRBD1. CDR1 and CDR2 (germline): MDHEN, SYDVKM. The CDR3 length is 14 residues. V lost 3 bases and J lost 5; bases outside the gene matches: 6. CDR3 in DNA: TGTGCCAGCAGTTTCCCAGGGGGGCAGACTGAAGCTTTCTTT. This translates into CASSFPGGQTEAFF. Together with reference TRBV28 and TRBJ1-1, the CDR3 gives the full variable domain: DVKVTQSSRYLVKRTGEKVFLECVQDMDHENMFWYRQDPGLGLRLIYFSYDVKMKEKGDIPEGYSVSREKKERFSLILESASTNQTSMYLCASSFPGGQTEAFFGQGTRLTVV.

V is TRBV4-3 and J is TRBJ1-3, with D perhaps matching TRBD1 (6 bases). CDR1 and CDR2 (germline): LGHNA, YSLEER. Trimming shortened V by 0 bases and J by 4 bases, and 22 bases separated the two germline ends. The CDR3 is made up of 19 amino acids. CDR3 region: CASSQDFARGNRFGNTIYF. The CDR3 DNA is TGCGCCAGCAGCCAAGATTTCGCCAGGGGAAATCGGTTCGGAAACACCATATATTTT.

This chain joins TRBV27 and TRBJ1-6, with D perhaps TRBD1 (6 bases). The CDR3 loop spans 13 amino acids. CDR1 MNHEY and CDR2 SMNVEV come from the germline V gene (reference sequence). V lost 6 bases, J lost 8 bases, and 11 bases lay in between. The CDR3 coding sequence is TGTGCCAGCAGGACAGGCGACCATTCACCCCTCCACTTT. This encodes CASRTGDHSPLHF.

The V and J genes are TRBV6-2 or TRBV6-3 and TRBJ2-7, with no clear D. Germline assignment: CDR1 MNHEY and CDR2 SVGEGT. V was clipped by 2 bases and J by 1 base, with 6 bases between them. This CDR3 is 13 amino acids long. Here the CDR3 DNA reads TGTGCCAGCAGTTACCACGGGTCCTACGAGCAGTACTTC. Encoded protein: CASSYHGSYEQYF.

V usage is TRBV27 and J usage is TRBJ2-7, with TRBD1 matching over 7 bases. Trimming took 6 bases from V and 3 from J; bases not matched to a gene: 8. The germline V gene has CDR1 MNHEY and CDR2 SMNVEV (reference sequence). The CDR3 has 14 amino acids. This CDR3 is CASSYTGQNYEQYF. The CDR3 DNA follows: TGTGCCAGCAGCTACACGGGACAGAACTACGAGCAGTACTTC.

This clone showed up many times. V usage is TRBV2 and J usage is TRBJ2-2; 10 positions match TRBD1. Germline CDR1 reads SNHLY; CDR2 reads FYNNEI. The CDR3 sequence is 16 residues long. After removal of 5 bases from V and 6 bases from J, the junction contained 9 bases not matched to a gene. As DNA, the CDR3 is TGTGCCAGCAGTCCCGGGACAGGGGTTGGATCCGGGGAGCTGTTTTTT. Protein product: CASSPGTGVGSGELFF.

V usage is TRBV19 and J usage is TRBJ2-1; D gene ambiguous. Germline CDR1 and CDR2: LNHDA and SQIVND (reference sequence). Trimming shortened V by 1 base and J by 0 bases, and 7 bases separated the two germline ends. The CDR3 has 15 residues. The CDR3 nucleotides are TGTGCCAGTAGTATAGGGGCCAGCTCCTACAATGAGCAGTTCTTC. Protein: CASSIGASSYNEQFF.

The chain links TRBV19 to TRBJ2-5; tentative D call: TRBD2 (6 bases). Germline V gene data show CDR1 as LNHDA and CDR2 as SQIVND (reference sequence). The ends were cut back, 7 bases at V and 2 bases at J, with 14 bases in the middle. CDR3 length: 14 amino acids. The CDR3, as DNA: TGTGCCAGTAATGACGGGAGAGGGCAAGAGACCCAGTACTTC. This translates into CASNDGRGQETQYF.

The J gene is TRBJ2-5, the V gene TRBV3-1 (or the pseudogene TRBV3-2); TRBD2 matches at 8 bases. Looked up from germline, CDR1 is LGHDT and CDR2 is YNNKEL (reference sequence). The CDR3 sequence is 17 residues long. J lost 2 bases, V lost 1 base, and 9 bases had no gene match. The CDR3 sequence is CASSQVLLAGNQETQYF. Here the CDR3 DNA reads TGTGCCAGCAGCCAAGTTTTGTTAGCGGGGAATCAAGAGACCCAGTACTTC.

The V and J genes are TRBV29-1 and TRBJ1-1; D perhaps matches TRBD1 (5 bases). The CDR3 spans 13 residues. V lost 3 bases, J lost 0 bases, and 8 bases lay in between. Germline V gives CDR1 SQVTM, CDR2 ANQGSEA. This chain's CDR3 is CSVDEQVNTEAFF. CDR3 coding DNA: TGCAGCGTTGACGAACAGGTGAACACTGAAGCTTTCTTT.

This sequence joins TRBV7-9 and TRBJ2-1; 10 bases fit TRBD1. J was trimmed by 4 bases and V by 5 bases; bases with no gene match: 11. The CDR3 spans 17 residues. Germline V gene data show CDR1 as SEHNR and CDR2 as FQNEAQ (reference sequence). Here the CDR3 reads CASSPRRQGASYNEQFF. CDR3 in DNA: TGTGCCAGCAGCCCCCGCCGACAGGGGGCTAGTTACAATGAGCAGTTCTTC.

Only one count was recorded for this clone. The chain couples TRBV5-1 to TRBJ2-7; TRBD2 might be the D (7 bases). This CDR3 comprises 14 residues. In germline, CDR1 is SGHRS, CDR2 YFSETQ. V dropped 2 bases and J dropped 2 bases, with 11 bases sitting between them. In nucleotides, the CDR3 is TGCGCCAGCAGCTTCGGGGGGCTCGCCTACGAGCAGTACTTC. Residues: CASSFGGLAYEQYF.

The rearrangement joins TRBV4-3 to TRBJ1-2; D not resolved. V shed 0 bases and J shed 5 bases, with 13 bases lying between them. The V gene's germline CDR1 is LGHNA and CDR2 YSLEER. The CDR3 contains 15 residues. CDR3 sequence reads: CASSQEGGPGYGYTF. In DNA form, the CDR3 reads TGCGCCAGCAGCCAAGAGGGAGGGCCAGGATATGGCTACACCTTC.

This rearrangement joins TRBV7-9 to TRBJ1-6, with 7 positions matching TRBD1. CDR3 length: 14 residues. The germline V gene has CDR1 SEHNR and CDR2 FQNEAQ (reference sequence). The V gene end was trimmed by 5 bases and the J gene end by 3 bases; junction bases not matched to a gene: 1. The CDR3 DNA reads as TGTGCCAGCAGCCGGGACAGCTATAATTCACCCCTCCACTTT. Protein product: CASSRDSYNSPLHF.

The chain employs TRBV7-9 and TRBJ2-2, with TRBD2 as a possible D gene (5 bases). Germline V gives CDR1 SEHNR, CDR2 FQNEAQ (reference sequence). The CDR3 has 12 residues. V shed 6 bases and J shed 7 bases, with 9 bases lying between them. CDR3 residues: CASSTSLGELFF. The CDR3 nucleotides read TGTGCCAGCAGTACTAGTCTCGGGGAGCTGTTTTTT.

The CDR3: CSVEVSRSTDTQYF. The CDR3 DNA reads as TGCAGCGTTGAAGTTTCCAGGAGCACAGATACGCAGTATTTT. The rearrangement joins TRBV29-1 to TRBJ2-3, with no clear D. The V end was cut by 1 base, the J end by 0 bases, with 8 bases between. This CDR3 region has 14 residues. Germline loops: CDR1 SQVTM, CDR2 ANQGSEA.

CDR3 protein: CASSVGASGRGEQFF. CDR3 nucleotide sequence: TGTGCCAGCAGCGTAGGGGCTAGCGGGAGGGGTGAGCAGTTCTTC. The chain uses TRBV9 and TRBJ2-1, with 12 bases aligning to TRBD2. The J segment lost 9 bases and the V segment lost 0 bases, leaving 4 bases of the junction unmatched. Germline CDR1 is SGDLS and CDR2 is YYNGEE. CDR3 length: 15 amino acids.